This T cell receptor (beta chain) appears in the sequencing data of a study of T-cell memory formation after mild COVID-19. Whole-study findings and limits: Day 15 to 85 contractors were CD4/CD8 balanced; later expanders leaned CD4+. Contracting CD4+ clones sat mainly in CM and EM; CD8+ in EMRA.

Trimming shortened V by 3 bases and J by 5 bases, and 16 bases separated the two germline ends. The CDR3 sequence is 15 residues long. The germline CDR1 and CDR2 sequences are SGHTA and FQGNSA. TCRdb re-called the 5' RACE reads with MiXCR, one entry per CDR3 protein. The profile shows roughly 400,000 distinct CDR3 sequences, under 20% of them singletons. Only a few counts were recorded for this clonotype. Its target is unknown. The sequence derives from a man aged 18-30 years who had mild COVID-19 (a few samples of this study predate the infection). Cell type and time point are not known. The V gene is TRBV7-2, the J gene TRBJ1-1, with TRBD1 as a possible D gene (6 bases). Sequenced material: PBMCs or a T cell subset sorted from them (not recorded which). The CDR3 reads CASSLGATSRTEAFF. The CDR3 DNA is TGTGCCAGCAGCTTGGGGGCCACGTCGAGGACTGAAGCTTTCTTT. The variable domain in full, with the rest retrieved from reference TRBV7-2 and TRBJ1-1, is GAGVSQSPSNKVTEKGKDVELRCDPISGHTALYWYRQSLGQGLEFLIYFQGNSAPDKSGLPSDRFSAERTGGSVSTLTIQRTQQEDSAVYLCASSLGATSRTEAFFGQGTRLTVV.